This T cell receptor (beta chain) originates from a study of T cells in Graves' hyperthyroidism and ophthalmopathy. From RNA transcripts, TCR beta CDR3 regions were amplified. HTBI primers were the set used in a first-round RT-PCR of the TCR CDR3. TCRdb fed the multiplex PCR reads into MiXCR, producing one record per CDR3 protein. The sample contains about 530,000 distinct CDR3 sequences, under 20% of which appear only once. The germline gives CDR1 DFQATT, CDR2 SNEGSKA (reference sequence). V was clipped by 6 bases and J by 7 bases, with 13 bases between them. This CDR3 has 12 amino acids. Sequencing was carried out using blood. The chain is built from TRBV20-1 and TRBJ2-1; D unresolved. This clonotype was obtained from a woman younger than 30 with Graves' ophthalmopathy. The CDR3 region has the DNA TGCAGTGCAACTGGGTCTGGAAATGAGCAGTTCTTC. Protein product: CSATGSGNEQFF.